This T cell receptor beta chain was profiled in a study of PD-1 blockade in classical Hodgkin lymphoma. Overall study: With a 2-week interval, patients received intravenous nivolumab at 3 mg/kg.

Documented time point: cycle 4 day 1 (C4D1), after less than 7 weeks of nivolumab. Brentuximab vedotin exposure varied, and every patient relapsed after autologous stem cell transplantation. The CDR3 loop spans 15 amino acids. V was pared by 1 base and J by 8 bases, with 18 bases between. Germline V gene sequence: CDR1 SGHNT, CDR2 YYREEE (reference sequence). Comment on this clone: Antigen specificity is unknown.

Findings and limits, study-wide: Complete responders entered with baseline diversity on par with newly diagnosed patients, the results showed. Causes of the repertoire differences remain undefined, possibly disease activity or prior therapy.

The table came from immunoSEQ multiplex PCR; TCRdb's copy has only in-frame clones and leaves some out. This sample has under 9,500 clones, with roughly 89% found just once. This TCR was recovered from a human donor with classical Hodgkin lymphoma. The V and J genes are TRBV5-4 and TRBJ1-2, with TRBD1 as a possible D gene (5 bases). Material: peripheral blood mononuclear cells (PBMCs), obtained before the fourth cycle of nivolumab. CDR3 sequence (DNA): TGTGCCAGCAGCTTGAGGTCTACTGCCGGGGGAGGCTACACCTTC. It specifies CASSLRSTAGGGYTF.